The subject of this entry is one TCR beta chain. The antigen remains undetermined. CDR1 and CDR2 from the germline V gene are SGDLS and YYNGEE. The CDR3 is 14 residues long. The V end lost 3 bases, the J end lost 5 bases, and 12 bases lay between the germline ends. These data come from a study of post-analysis software for immune sequencing data. Study details: Courses of disease covered relapsing-remitting, secondary progressive and progressive-relapsing multiple sclerosis.

Presence of unique molecular identifiers characterized the TCR beta cDNA libraries. About 500,000 cDNA molecules were obtained from about 0.98 to 11 million T cells. TCRdb reanalysed the PCR reads using MiXCR and keeps one entry per CDR3 protein. Among hundreds of thousands of distinct CDR3 sequences listed, 59% were seen once. Broader study findings: Elevated frequency relative to controls characterized four or five TRBV segments in patients, TRBV5-6, TRBV5-1 and TRBV20-1 among them.

The TCR was taken from a girl aged 2-10 years with multiple sclerosis. Sequenced: blood. The chain recombines TRBV9 with TRBJ2-1; possible D gene TRBD1, 5 bases. Written as DNA, the CDR3 is TGTGCCAGCAGCGCACAGGTTTCTGACAATGAGCAGTTCTTC. Its protein is CASSAQVSDNEQFF.